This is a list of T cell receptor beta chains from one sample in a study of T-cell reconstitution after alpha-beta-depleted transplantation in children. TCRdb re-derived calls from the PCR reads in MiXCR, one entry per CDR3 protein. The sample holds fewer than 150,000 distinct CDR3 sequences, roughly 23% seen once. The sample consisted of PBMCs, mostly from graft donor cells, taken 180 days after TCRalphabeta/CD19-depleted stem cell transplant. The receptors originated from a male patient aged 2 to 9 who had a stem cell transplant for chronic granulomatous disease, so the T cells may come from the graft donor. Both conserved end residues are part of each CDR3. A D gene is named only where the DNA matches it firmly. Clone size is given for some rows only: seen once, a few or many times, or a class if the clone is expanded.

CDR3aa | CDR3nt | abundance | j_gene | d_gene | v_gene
CASSLSRPPYEQYF | TGTGCCAGCAGTTTATCCCGGCCCCCCTACGAGCAGTACTTC | - | TRBJ2-7 | - | TRBV28
CSLKGGPTEAFF | TGCAGTCTTAAGGGGGGGCCCACTGAAGCTTTCTTT | many | TRBJ1-1 | - | TRBV20-1
CSAPVQGIGRDTQYF | TGCAGTGCGCCTGTCCAGGGGATAGGGAGAGATACGCAGTATTTT | many | TRBJ2-3 | - | TRBV20-1
CASSRTGDEQYF | TGTGCCAGCAGCCGAACAGGGGACGAGCAGTACTTC | few | TRBJ2-7 | TRBD1 | TRBV16
CASVLGAGNTGELFF | TGTGCCAGCGTCCTTGGGGCAGGGAACACCGGGGAGCTGTTTTTT | once | TRBJ2-2 | - | TRBV12-3/TRBV12-4
CASSPPGTEEAFF | TGTGCCAGCAGTCCTCCCGGGACAGAGGAAGCTTTCTTT | - | TRBJ1-1 | TRBD1 | TRBV6-1
CASSLDRGYGYTF | TGTGCCAGCAGCCTGGACAGGGGGTATGGCTACACCTTC | - | TRBJ1-2 | TRBD1 | TRBV7-2
CASSQQSGRITDTQYF | TGTGCCAGCAGTCAGCAGTCAGGCAGGATCACAGATACGCAGTATTTT | few | TRBJ2-3 | - | TRBV12-3/TRBV12-4
CASSSLGTGARFF | TGTGCCAGCAGTTCCCTGGGGACGGGGGCTCGGTTCTTC | many | TRBJ2-1 | - | TRBV27
CASSLGERDTQYF | TGTGCCAGCAGCTTAGGGGAACGGGATACGCAGTATTTT | - | TRBJ2-3 | - | TRBV11-2
CASSLTSGTSIGFF | TGTGCCAGCAGTTTGACTAGCGGGACATCAATTGGGTTCTTC | many | TRBJ2-1 | TRBD2 | TRBV12-3/TRBV12-4
CASSQGTSGGSYEQYF | TGTGCCAGCAGCCAAGGGACTAGCGGGGGATCCTACGAGCAGTACTTC | few | TRBJ2-7 | TRBD2 | TRBV4-2
CASSLGDGNEQFF | TGCGCCAGCAGCCTGGGGGACGGCAATGAGCAGTTCTTC | few | TRBJ2-1 | - | TRBV5-1
CASSAQVNTEAFF | TGTGCCAGCAGCGCCCAGGTGAACACTGAAGCTTTCTTT | - | TRBJ1-1 | - | TRBV7-6
CASSRQGNTGELFF | TGTGCCAGCAGTCGACAGGGGAACACCGGGGAGCTGTTTTTT | - | TRBJ2-2 | TRBD1 | TRBV2
CASSLVGGPLGEQYF | TGTGCCAGCAGCTTAGTGGGGGGGCCCTTGGGCGAGCAGTACTTC | - | TRBJ2-7 | - | TRBV7-2